This T cell receptor (beta chain) derives from a study of Graves' ophthalmopathy and Graves' hyperthyroidism. As the template, RNA transcripts were used to amplify TCR beta CDR3 regions. RT-PCR with HTBI primers came first, then second-round multiplex PCR. TCRdb reanalysed the multiplex PCR reads using MiXCR and keeps one entry per CDR3 protein. The table shows about 620,000 distinct CDR3 sequences, with approximately 21% occurring only once. Out of about 11 ml of fresh peripheral blood, PBMCs were obtained. Germline V gene sequence: CDR1 DFQATT, CDR2 SNEGSKA (reference sequence). The CDR3 contains 17 residues. With V trimmed by 1 base and J by 0 bases, 10 bases remained unmatched. This clonotype has ten or more counts.

This receptor was identified in a woman aged 18 to 35 with stable Graves' hyperthyroidism. Some clones in this sample may be carry-over from other donors' samples. The gene calls are TRBV20-1 and TRBJ1-1; 8 bases agree with TRBD1. Material: peripheral blood. CDR3 DNA sequence: TGCAGTGCTAGAGGGATCTGGACAGGGACGGTGAACACTGAAGCTTTCTTT. Encoded protein: CSARGIWTGTVNTEAFF.